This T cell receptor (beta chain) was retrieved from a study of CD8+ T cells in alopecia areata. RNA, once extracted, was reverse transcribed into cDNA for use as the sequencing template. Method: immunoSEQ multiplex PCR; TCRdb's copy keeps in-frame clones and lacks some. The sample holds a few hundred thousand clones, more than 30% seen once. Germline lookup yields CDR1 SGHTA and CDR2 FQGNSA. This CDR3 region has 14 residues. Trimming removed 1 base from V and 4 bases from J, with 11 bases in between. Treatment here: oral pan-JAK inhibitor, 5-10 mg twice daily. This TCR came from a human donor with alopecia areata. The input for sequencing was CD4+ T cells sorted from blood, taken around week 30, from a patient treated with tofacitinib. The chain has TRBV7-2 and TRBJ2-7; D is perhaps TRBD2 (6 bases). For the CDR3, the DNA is TGTGCCAGCAGCTTAGGTCCCGGGGGTTACGAGCAGTACTTC. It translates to CASSLGPGGYEQYF.